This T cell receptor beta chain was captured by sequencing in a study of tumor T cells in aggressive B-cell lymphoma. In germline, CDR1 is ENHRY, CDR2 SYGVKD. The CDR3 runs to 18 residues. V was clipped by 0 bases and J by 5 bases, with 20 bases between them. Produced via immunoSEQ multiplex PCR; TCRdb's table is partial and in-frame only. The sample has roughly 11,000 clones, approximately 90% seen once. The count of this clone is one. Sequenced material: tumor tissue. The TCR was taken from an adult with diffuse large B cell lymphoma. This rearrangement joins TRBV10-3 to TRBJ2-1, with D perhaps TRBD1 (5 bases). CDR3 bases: TGTGCCATCAGTGAGTCTGCGTCTCCCCAGGGCCGCAACAATGAGCAGTTCTTC. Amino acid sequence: CAISESASPQGRNNEQFF.